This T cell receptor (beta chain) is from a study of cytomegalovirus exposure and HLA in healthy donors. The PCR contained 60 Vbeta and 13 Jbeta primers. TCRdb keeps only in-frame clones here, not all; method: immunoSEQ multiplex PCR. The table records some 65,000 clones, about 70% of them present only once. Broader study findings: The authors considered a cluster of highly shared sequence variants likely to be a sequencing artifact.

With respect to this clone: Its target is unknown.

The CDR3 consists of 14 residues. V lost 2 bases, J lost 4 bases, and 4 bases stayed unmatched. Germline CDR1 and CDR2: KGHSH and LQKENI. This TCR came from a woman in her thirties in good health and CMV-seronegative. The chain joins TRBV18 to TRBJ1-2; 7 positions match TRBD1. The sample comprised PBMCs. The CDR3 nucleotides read TGTGCCAGCTCACCAAGACAGGGATCCTATGGCTACACCTTC. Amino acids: CASSPRQGSYGYTF.